Listed below are T cell receptor beta chains from one sample, sequenced in a study of spatial heterogeneity in lung cancer. From the 5' RACE reads, TCRdb called clonotypes with MiXCR, one entry per CDR3 protein. The repertoire holds some 97,000 distinct CDR3 sequences, with 3.5% to 5% as singletons. The sequencing used lung tumor tissue, collected at surgery. The receptors were gathered from a male donor with early-stage non-small cell lung cancer. CDR3s include the opening cysteine and the closing phenylalanine or tryptophan. The D gene is left open where the match is weak. The size field is filled for only some rows; it gives once, few, many or a size class.

D	size	V	J	DNA	CDR3
NA	many	TRBV2	TRBJ1-4	TGTGCCAGCAGTGATACGGTTGGGGTTGTAAATGGAAAACTGTTTTTT	CASSDTVGVVNGKLFF
NA	many	TRBV5-6	TRBJ1-1	TGTGCCAGCAGCTTGTTGGGGTGGAGCAACACTGAAGCTTTCTTT	CASSLLGWSNTEAFF
NA	many	TRBV27	TRBJ2-2	TGTGCCAGCAGTCAACAGTCTCTTAGCGGGGAGCTGTTTTTT	CASSQQSLSGELFF
TRBD2	many	TRBV12-3/TRBV12-4	TRBJ2-1	TGTGCCAGCCGGGCTAGCGGGAGTGATGATGAGCAGTTCTTC	CASRASGSDDEQFF
TRBD1	many	TRBV6-5	TRBJ2-7	TGTGCCAGCAGGGCCAACAGGGGCTACGAGCAGTACTTC	CASRANRGYEQYF
TRBD1	many	TRBV11-2	TRBJ1-2	TGTGCCAGCAGCTTAGACCACAGGGGAGGGAACTATGGCTACACCTTC	CASSLDHRGGNYGYTF
NA	NA	TRBV6-2/TRBV6-3	TRBJ2-2	TGTGCCAGCAGAAACAGCGAGCCCGGGGAGCTGTTTTTT	CASRNSEPGELFF
NA	many	TRBV5-1	TRBJ2-3	TGCGCCAGCAGCTCCGGTTCCACAGATACGCAGTATTTT	CASSSGSTDTQYF
NA	NA	TRBV19	TRBJ2-1	TGTGCCAGTAGTATCAACCAGGATAATGAGCAGTTCTTC	CASSINQDNEQFF
NA	many	TRBV12-3/TRBV12-4	TRBJ2-1	TGTGCCAGCAGCCAGCTAGAATTAGATGAGCAGTTCTTC	CASSQLELDEQFF
NA	NA	TRBV6-1	TRBJ1-2	TGTGCCGGCGCAGGGTGGAACTATGGCTACACCTTC	CAGAGWNYGYTF
NA	many	TRBV12-3/TRBV12-4	TRBJ2-7	TGTGCCAGCAGCACCCAGAGCGGAGGGGAGCAGTACTTC	CASSTQSGGEQYF
NA	many	TRBV3-1	TRBJ1-4	TGTGCCAGCAGCCAAGGACGGGAAAAACTGTTTTTT	CASSQGREKLFF
TRBD1	NA	TRBV12-3/TRBV12-4	TRBJ1-2	TGTGCCAGCACTCTTGGACAGGGGGGAGGCTATGGCTACACCTTC	CASTLGQGGGYGYTF
NA	many	TRBV7-2	TRBJ2-6	TGTGCCAGCAGGCCAAGAAAGACTGGGGCCAACGTCCTGACTTTC	CASRPRKTGANVLTF
NA	NA	TRBV6-5	TRBJ2-7	TGTGCCAGCAGGCCGACTGCGCCGGCCGAGCAGTACTTC	CASRPTAPAEQYF
NA	few	TRBV11-2	TRBJ2-1	TGTGCCAGCAGCTTCAGTAGGGACTACAATGAGCAGTTCTTC	CASSFSRDYNEQFF
NA	many	TRBV12-3/TRBV12-4	TRBJ2-4	TGTGCCAGCAGTTTTTGGGGGTCCAAAAACATTCAGTACTTC	CASSFWGSKNIQYF
NA	few	TRBV13	TRBJ2-7	TGTGCCAGCAGCTTAGGGGCCCCGGGGAGCAGGGAGCAGTACTTC	CASSLGAPGSREQYF
TRBD1	many	TRBV29-1	TRBJ2-2	TGCAGCGCGACAGGGAATCCCGGGGAGCTGTTTTTT	CSATGNPGELFF
NA	few	TRBV6-5	TRBJ2-7	TGTGCCAGCAGTTACTCGAATTCGGGTCACGAGCAGTACTTC	CASSYSNSGHEQYF
NA	many	TRBV4-1	TRBJ2-2	TGCGCCAGCAGCTACAGGACGAGCAGAGTTTCCGGGGAGCTGTTTTTT	CASSYRTSRVSGELFF
NA	many	TRBV5-1	TRBJ1-6	TGCGCCAGCAGCCACCGACAAGCCGGAGGGGATTCACCCCTCCACTTT	CASSHRQAGGDSPLHF
NA	many	TRBV20-1	TRBJ2-7	TGCAGTGCAATCGATCGGGACCGAAGCTCCTACGAGCAGTACTTC	CSAIDRDRSSYEQYF
TRBD2	many	TRBV5-4	TRBJ2-3	TGTGCCAGCAGCTTGGGACTAGCGAGGACAGATACGCAGTATTTT	CASSLGLARTDTQYF
TRBD1	many	TRBV5-1	TRBJ2-7	TGCGCCAGCAGCCGGGACAGGGCCTCCGAGCAGTACTTC	CASSRDRASEQYF
NA	few	TRBV18	TRBJ1-2	TGTGCCAGCTCGGGGACCGGGGTTTCTGGTGGCTACACCTTC	CASSGTGVSGGYTF
NA	many	TRBV7-9	TRBJ1-3	TGTGCCAGCGCCCAGGGTTGGCACTCTGGAAACACCATATATTTT	CASAQGWHSGNTIYF
TRBD1	NA	TRBV6-5	TRBJ2-7	TGTGCCAGCAGTTCGGGACAGGGGACCCACGAGCAGTACTTC	CASSSGQGTHEQYF
NA	NA	TRBV29-1	TRBJ2-6	TGCAGCGTTGGTCGAGGGGAGTCTGGGGCCAACGTCCTGACTTTC	CSVGRGESGANVLTF
NA	many	TRBV4-1	TRBJ2-7	TGCGCCAGCAGCCAAGGCTCTCCCTTTGGCTCCTACGAGCAGTACTTC	CASSQGSPFGSYEQYF
NA	many	TRBV25-1	TRBJ1-1	TGTGCCAGCAGGGGACAAAACACTGAAGCTTTCTTT	CASRGQNTEAFF
NA	many	TRBV5-6	TRBJ2-6	TGTGCCAGCAGCTTTTTCTCTGGGGCCAACGTCCTGACTTTC	CASSFFSGANVLTF
TRBD2	few	TRBV5-8	TRBJ2-2	TGTGCCAGCAGCTTGGATTCGGGAGGAAGTACCGGGGAGCTGTTTTTT	CASSLDSGGSTGELFF
TRBD1	many	TRBV25-1	TRBJ1-6	TGTGCCAGCAGTGACCCGACAGGGGGCGGGAATTCACCCCTCCACTTT	CASSDPTGGGNSPLHF
NA	many	TRBV6-6	TRBJ1-4	TGTGCCAGCAGTTACGAGTCCGGTAAACTGTTTTTT	CASSYESGKLFF
TRBD2	few	TRBV10-3	TRBJ2-7	TGTGCCATCAGTGATCCCGGGACTAGCGGGAGAAACGAGCAGTACTTC	CAISDPGTSGRNEQYF
NA	NA	TRBV19	TRBJ2-1	TGTGCCAGTAGTATAGATCACAGCGATTACAATGAGCAGTTCTTC	CASSIDHSDYNEQFF
NA	many	TRBV10-1	TRBJ2-3	TGCGCCAGCAGTGAGTTCGCGGGAATAGGGACAGATACGCAGTATTTT	CASSEFAGIGTDTQYF
NA	few	TRBV3-1	TRBJ2-5	TGTGCCAGCAGCCAGGCTTCGCGTAGGGACTTTTATTGGGAAGAGACCCAGTACTTC	CASSQASRRDFYWEETQYF
NA	many	TRBV27	TRBJ2-3	TGTGCCAGCAGCCCCAGGGAAACAGATACGCAGTATTTT	CASSPRETDTQYF
NA	NA	TRBV9	TRBJ1-2	TGTGCCAGCAGGCCCGCAGATGGGGGCTATGGCTACACCTTC	CASRPADGGYGYTF
NA	many	TRBV20-1	TRBJ1-1	TGCAGTACCCAGTCCGGGGTTGGGTTGGAAGCTTTCTTT	CSTQSGVGLEAFF
NA	many	TRBV7-9	TRBJ1-1	TGTGCTTGCGGTTCCTGGGGGCAGAGGACTGAAGCTTTCTTT	CACGSWGQRTEAFF
TRBD1	many	TRBV29-1	TRBJ2-5	TGCAGCGGGGGAAAAGGACAGGGGGCCAAGTACTTC	CSGGKGQGAKYF
NA	many	TRBV9	TRBJ1-5	TGTGCCAGCACCCCGAGGGGGACACGGTCTCAGCCCCAGCATTTT	CASTPRGTRSQPQHF
TRBD1	many	TRBV6-6	TRBJ1-6	TGTGCCAGCAGTTACTTGACAGGGTCGGGTTCACCCCTCCACTTT	CASSYLTGSGSPLHF
TRBD2	many	TRBV10-2	TRBJ2-3	TGCGCCAGCACCCTCCCCGGGGAGGGTCAACCTACAGATACGCAGTATTTT	CASTLPGEGQPTDTQYF
TRBD1	many	TRBV5-1	TRBJ2-3	TGCGCCAGCAGCACAGGGGCCACGCAGTATTTT	CASSTGATQYF
NA	many	TRBV28	TRBJ2-2	TGTGCCAGCAGTAAGACCGGGACGCACACCGGGGAGCTGTTTTTT	CASSKTGTHTGELFF
NA	many	TRBV7-9	TRBJ2-7	TGTGCCAGCAGCTCTACAGTGAACTACGAGCAGTACTTC	CASSSTVNYEQYF